This is a list of T cell receptor beta chains from one sample in a study of T-cell reconstitution after alpha-beta-depleted transplantation in children. TCRdb re-derived calls from the PCR reads in MiXCR, one entry per CDR3 protein. The sample has some 300,000 distinct CDR3 sequences, 10% to 13% seen once. Specimen: PBMCs from the stem cell graft donor, collected from the stem cell graft. These receptors were obtained from a human donor who donated a stem cell graft to a child with acute lymphoblastic leukemia. CDR3s include the opening cysteine and the closing phenylalanine or tryptophan. The D gene is left open where the match is weak. Where a row states a size, it is once, few, many or the class of an expanded clone; other rows omit it.

abundance	v_gene	j_gene	d_gene	CDR3nt	CDR3aa
NA	TRBV5-1	TRBJ2-7	TRBD2	TGCGCCAGCAGCTTGGTACTAGCGGGAGTCGGAGCCTACGAGCAGTACTTC	CASSLVLAGVGAYEQYF
few	TRBV5-1	TRBJ1-3	NA	TGCGCCAGCAGCTTGCCGACAGGAGGAAACACCATATATTTT	CASSLPTGGNTIYF
few	TRBV27	TRBJ2-3	NA	TGTGCCAGCAGTTTACGGGTTAGCGGCACAGATACGCAGTATTTT	CASSLRVSGTDTQYF
few	TRBV5-1	TRBJ2-2	TRBD1	TGCGCCAGCAGCCAGACAGGGCCCCTGGGGGAGCTGTTTTTT	CASSQTGPLGELFF
NA	TRBV5-1	TRBJ1-5	TRBD1	TGCGCCAGCAGCCCCAAAAGGACAGGGGATTATAGCAATCAGCCCCAGCATTTT	CASSPKRTGDYSNQPQHF
many	TRBV19	TRBJ1-2	TRBD1	TGTGCCAGCTTCGACGGGGACAGTATCTTTAACTATGGCTACACCTTC	CASFDGDSIFNYGYTF
few	TRBV15	TRBJ2-3	NA	TGTGCCACCAGCAGGGCTTCGACGGGTATTAGCACAGATACGCAGTATTTT	CATSRASTGISTDTQYF
NA	TRBV12-3/TRBV12-4	TRBJ1-2	NA	TGTGCCAGCACCCTTTACGCGCCAGAAGGCTACACCTTC	CASTLYAPEGYTF
many	TRBV20-1	TRBJ1-1	NA	TGCAGTGCTAGTGGCGCCCCCGGGACAAAGAACACTGAAGCTTTCTTT	CSASGAPGTKNTEAFF
NA	TRBV6-5	TRBJ2-5	NA	TGTGCCAGCAGTTACCCAGGGCGCCAAGAGACCCAGTACTTC	CASSYPGRQETQYF
few	TRBV9	TRBJ1-2	TRBD1	TGTGCCAGCAGCTCCGGACAGGCGATAAACTATGGCTACACCTTC	CASSSGQAINYGYTF
NA	TRBV20-1	TRBJ1-1	NA	TGCAGTGCCACGCCGGGAAGCCCCACTGAAGCTTTCTTT	CSATPGSPTEAFF
few	TRBV11-1	TRBJ2-1	TRBD2	TGTGCCAGCAGCTCGTGGGACCTTTTGAAGGCGGGAGTTTCCTACAATGAGCAGTTCTTC	CASSSWDLLKAGVSYNEQFF
few	TRBV6-1	TRBJ2-1	TRBD2	TGTGCCAGCAGTCCACGACCCTTAGCGGGAGGCTCTTACAATGAGCAGTTCTTC	CASSPRPLAGGSYNEQFF
many	TRBV5-1	TRBJ2-2	NA	TGCGCCAGCAGCCCCGGACTGGTCGGGGAGCTGTTTTTT	CASSPGLVGELFF
NA	TRBV15	TRBJ2-3	NA	TGTGCCACCAGCAGAGAAGGGATACAGGGACGGGATACGCAGTATTTT	CATSREGIQGRDTQYF
few	TRBV27	TRBJ2-1	TRBD2	TGTGCCAGCAGTCCCAACGCACTAGCGGGAGCCAGCAATGAGCAGTTCTTC	CASSPNALAGASNEQFF
many	TRBV9	TRBJ2-1	TRBD2	TGTGCCAGCAGCGCGACTAGCGGGAAGTACAATGAGCAGTTCTTC	CASSATSGKYNEQFF
few	TRBV4-1	TRBJ2-7	TRBD1	TGCGCCAGCAGCCAAGTAGGGACAGGGGGCAGGAACGAGCAGTACTTC	CASSQVGTGGRNEQYF
NA	TRBV20-1	TRBJ2-1	NA	TGCAGCCTGGTAAGCTCCTACAATGAGCAGTTCTTC	CSLVSSYNEQFF
few	TRBV4-2	TRBJ2-7	TRBD2	TGTGCCAGCAGCCAAGAGACCAGGTCGAGCGGGAGCTCCTACGAGCAGTACTTC	CASSQETRSSGSSYEQYF
few	TRBV4-1	TRBJ2-2	TRBD2	TGCGCCAGCAGCCCAGTAGCGGGAGTTGGCACCGGGGAGCTGTTTTTT	CASSPVAGVGTGELFF
few	TRBV7-9	TRBJ2-7	NA	TGTGCCAGCAGCTTATTTGGGACTCTTTCCTACGAGCAGTACTTC	CASSLFGTLSYEQYF
few	TRBV6-5	TRBJ1-2	NA	TGTGCCAGCAGTTACTCTAATGGTCAGAGCTCCTATGGCTACACCTTC	CASSYSNGQSSYGYTF
few	TRBV29-1	TRBJ2-7	NA	TGCAGCGTTGAACGGGGCGGGACCTACGAGCAGTACTTC	CSVERGGTYEQYF
NA	TRBV20-1	TRBJ2-3	NA	TGCAGTGCTGGCAGGGCGGGGACAGATACGCAGTATTTT	CSAGRAGTDTQYF
NA	TRBV4-1	TRBJ1-3	NA	TGCGCCAGCAGCCAAGCTTACCCCCAGGGCCTCTCTGGAAACACCATATATTTT	CASSQAYPQGLSGNTIYF
few	TRBV3-1	TRBJ2-1	NA	TGTGCCAGCAGCCAAGAAGGAAGTCGGGCCTACAATGAGCAGTTCTTC	CASSQEGSRAYNEQFF
NA	TRBV4-3	TRBJ2-7	TRBD2	TGCGCCAGCAGCCAAGGCCTAGCGGGGACCTACGAGCAGTACTTC	CASSQGLAGTYEQYF
NA	TRBV4-2	TRBJ2-2	NA	TGTGCCAGCAGCCAAGAGGTCGGCAGCTCCCAAAACACCGGGGAGCTGTTTTTT	CASSQEVGSSQNTGELFF
NA	TRBV3-1	TRBJ2-1	NA	TGTGCCAGCAGCCAAGATTCGGGACCACACAATGAGCAGTTCTTC	CASSQDSGPHNEQFF
few	TRBV18	TRBJ2-7	TRBD2	TGTGCCAGCTCACCCTTCGGGGGGGGCGCCTACGAGCAGTACTTC	CASSPFGGGAYEQYF
few	TRBV9	TRBJ2-3	NA	TGTGCCAGCAGCGTAGGCGGGACCTCCGATACGCAGTATTTT	CASSVGGTSDTQYF
few	TRBV10-3	TRBJ2-3	NA	TGTGCCATCAGTGACGCCCCGGGCAAAAGAGGGCAACCCACAGATACGCAGTATTTT	CAISDAPGKRGQPTDTQYF
many	TRBV15	TRBJ2-1	TRBD1	TGTGCCACCGGGGACCTCCGACAGGGGGCCTACAATGAGCAGTTCTTC	CATGDLRQGAYNEQFF
NA	TRBV5-1	TRBJ2-4	NA	TGCGCCAGCAGCGCGGGACAGAAAAACATTCAGTACTTC	CASSAGQKNIQYF
NA	TRBV27	TRBJ1-5	TRBD1	TGTGCCAGCAGGCCCGGGACAGGATATAGCAATCAGCCCCAGCATTTT	CASRPGTGYSNQPQHF
few	TRBV6-1	TRBJ2-7	TRBD2	TGTGCCAGCAGCCGGCCGGGACTAGCGGGGATGAGCTCCTACGAGCAGTACTTC	CASSRPGLAGMSSYEQYF
NA	TRBV5-1	TRBJ2-1	NA	TGCGCCAGCAGCTTGCTCTCCGAGGGTAACTACAATGAGCAGTTCTTC	CASSLLSEGNYNEQFF
many	TRBV4-1	TRBJ1-1	TRBD1	TGCGCCAGCAGCCAGGTGACAGGGGGCACTGAAGCTTTCTTT	CASSQVTGGTEAFF